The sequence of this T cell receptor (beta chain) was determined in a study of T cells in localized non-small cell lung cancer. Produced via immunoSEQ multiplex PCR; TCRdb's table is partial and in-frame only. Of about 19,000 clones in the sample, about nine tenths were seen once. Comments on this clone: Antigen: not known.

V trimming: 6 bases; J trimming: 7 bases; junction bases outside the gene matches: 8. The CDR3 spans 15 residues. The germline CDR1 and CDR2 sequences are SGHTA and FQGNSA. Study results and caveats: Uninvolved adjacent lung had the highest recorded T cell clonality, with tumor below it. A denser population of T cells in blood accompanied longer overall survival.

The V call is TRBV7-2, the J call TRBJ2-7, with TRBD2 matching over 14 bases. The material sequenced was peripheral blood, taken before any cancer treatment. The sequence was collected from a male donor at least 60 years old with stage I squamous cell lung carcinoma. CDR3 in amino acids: CASRGAGTSGSEQYF. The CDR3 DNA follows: TGTGCCAGCAGGGGGGCCGGGACTAGCGGGAGTGAGCAGTACTTC.